The subject of this entry is one T cell receptor beta chain. The target antigen is unknown. Autoimmune disease history or systemic immunosuppression barred patients. This CDR3 spans 13 amino acids. V lost 1 base and J 9 bases, leaving 11 bases between the germline ends. CDR1 is SGHRS, CDR2 YFSETQ, per germline. TCRdb's copy holds only in-frame clones and misses some; the assay was immunoSEQ multiplex PCR. The sample lists about 92,000 clones, just over 90% occurring once. The data were taken from a study of OX40 agonist ivuxolimab in advanced cancers. Study-level findings and limits: Partial responders at 0.1-3.0 mg/kg had among the lowest clonal expansion. Expanded peripheral T cells had an undetermined antigen specificity. Also present in some nonresponders was a low level of normalized T-cell clonal expansion.

The genes are TRBV5-1 and TRBJ2-1, with D hard to call. The sequence came from an adult with an advanced solid tumor such as melanoma, head and neck, liver or kidney cancer. Sequenced material: CD4+ or CD8+ T cells sorted from blood, taken in a trial of the OX40 agonist ivuxolimab. Here the CDR3 reads CASSLLEMGEQFF. The CDR3 nucleotides read TGCGCCAGCAGCTTGCTCGAAATGGGTGAGCAGTTCTTC.